Detailed here is one TCR beta chain. The sample originates from a study of blood T cell repertoires in COVID-19. Assay used: immunoSEQ multiplex PCR; TCRdb lists only in-frame clones, some missing. In the table there are about 360,000 clones, around 90% of which are singletons. The V segment lost 5 bases and the J segment 11 bases; nucleotides outside the gene matches: 5. The CDR3 has 13 residues. Sequenced: peripheral blood. V usage is TRBV12-3 or TRBV12-4 and J usage is TRBJ2-4, with TRBD2 matching 11 bases. This TCR came from a human donor in a cohort sampled during active COVID-19. This chain's CDR3 is CASSVGLAEVQYF. The CDR3 coding sequence is TGTGCCAGCAGTGTGGGACTAGCGGAGGTTCAGTACTTC.